This T cell receptor (beta chain) was recovered during a study of T-cell reconstitution after alpha-beta-depleted transplantation in children. For TCRbeta, the library was prepared with unique molecular identifiers. TCRdb reprocessed the PCR reads via MiXCR and lists one record per CDR3 protein. The repertoire consists of about 980,000 distinct CDR3 sequences, with around 30% occurring once and the leading ten covering under 30%. There are 16 residues in the CDR3. J lost 7 bases, V lost 5 bases, and 12 bases had no gene match. CDR1 is KGHSH, CDR2 LQKENI, per germline. The J gene is TRBJ1-5, the V gene TRBV18; 9 nucleotides agree with TRBD1. The receptor's source is a boy in the first two years of life who had a stem cell transplant for SCID, so the T cells may come from the graft donor. The material was PBMCs, mostly from graft donor cells, obtained 360 days after TCRalphabeta/CD19-depleted stem cell transplant. CDR3 residues: CASSARDRASRQPQHF. CDR3 DNA: TGTGCCAGCTCAGCCCGGGACAGGGCCTCTAGGCAGCCCCAGCATTTT. Filled out from reference TRBV18 and TRBJ1-5, the complete variable domain reads NAGVMQNPRHLVRRRGQEARLRCSPMKGHSHVYWYRQLPEEGLKFMVYLQKENIIDESGMPKERFSAEFPKEGPSILRIQQVVRGDSAAYFCASSARDRASRQPQHFGDGTRLSIL.